Each of the 31 T cell receptor beta chains below was sequenced from the same sample in a study of blood T cell repertoires in COVID-19. The table came from immunoSEQ multiplex PCR; TCRdb's copy has only in-frame clones and leaves some out. This table holds approximately 350,000 clones, roughly four fifths found once. The sample was PBMCs or T cells enriched from blood (not recorded which). The receptors were gathered from a woman between 45 and 60 years old who had recovered from COVID-19.

This chain links TRBV7-2 with TRBJ2-7; a weak D match, TRBD1 (6 bases). This CDR3 is built from 15 residues. The V end was cut by 0 bases, the J end by 4 bases, with 13 bases between. CDR1 SGHTA and CDR2 FQGNSA come from the germline V gene. The CDR3 loop is CASSLAPGEIYEQYF. The CDR3 region has the DNA TGTGCCAGCAGCTTAGCGCCAGGGGAAATTTACGAGCAGTACTTC.

Turning to this clone: The sample holds other DNA sequences that translate to the same CDR3. V gene TRBV7-2 combines with J gene TRBJ2-7; D uncertain. The V gene's germline CDR1 is SGHTA and CDR2 FQGNSA. Trimming removed 6 bases at V and 2 bases at J, with 5 bases between. The length of the CDR3 is 11 residues. For the CDR3, the DNA is TGTGCCAGCAGTCCGGCCTACGAGCAGTACTTC. Protein product: CASSPAYEQYF. The whole variable domain, filled in from reference TRBV7-2 and TRBJ2-7, reads GAGVSQSPSNKVTEKGKDVELRCDPISGHTALYWYRQSLGQGLEFLIYFQGNSAPDKSGLPSDRFSAERTGGSVSTLTIQRTQQEDSAVYLCASSPAYEQYFGPGTRLTVT.

V gene TRBV14 combines with J gene TRBJ1-1, with D perhaps matching TRBD1 (6 bases). Trimming left V 4 bases short and J 1 base short, with 10 bases between. CDR1 and CDR2 (germline): SGHDN, FVKESK. The CDR3 is 14 amino acids. The CDR3 is CASSRARGNTEAFF. The CDR3, as DNA: TGTGCCAGCAGCCGCGCCAGGGGGAACACTGAAGCTTTCTTT.

The chain uses TRBV5-4 and TRBJ2-4, with 7 bases fitting TRBD1. After removal of 0 bases from V and 7 bases from J, the junction contained 1 base not matched to a gene. Germline values: CDR1 SGHNT, CDR2 YYREEE (reference sequence). CDR3 length equals 13 residues. The CDR3 loop reads CASSLVTGNIQYF. CDR3 DNA sequence: TGTGCCAGCAGCTTGGTGACAGGGAACATTCAGTACTTC.

The count of this clone is one. J is TRBJ1-5 and V is TRBV19; a weak D match, TRBD1 (5 bases). Germline V gene data show CDR1 as LNHDA and CDR2 as SQIVND (reference sequence). Trimming shortened V by 5 bases and J by 7 bases, and 12 bases separated the two germline ends. CDR3 length: 13 residues. CDR3 bases: TGTGCCAGTAGTCCAGGGAGCGGGCAGCCCCAGCATTTT. This codes for CASSPGSGQPQHF.

The V gene is TRBV11-2, the J gene TRBJ2-7, with a possible D match to TRBD2 (5 bases). Germline CDR1 is SGHAT and CDR2 is FQNNGV. This CDR3 region has 15 residues. With 1 base removed from V and 1 base from J, the gap between germline ends came to 11 bases. The CDR3 DNA follows: TGTGCCAGCAGCTTAGGTAGGCGGGCGTCCTACGAGCAGTACTTC. Its protein is CASSLGRRASYEQYF.

The V and J genes are TRBV10-2 and TRBJ1-6; D remains unclear. Trimming took off 5 bases at V and 6 bases at J, with 11 bases between the two ends. The germline V gene encodes CDR1 WSHSY and CDR2 SAAADI. The CDR3 is 14 amino acids. In DNA form, the CDR3 reads TGCGCCAGCAGTTCACAGCAGAGTAATTCACCCCTCCACTTT. Its translation is CASSSQQSNSPLHF.

This sequence joins TRBV3-1 (or the pseudogene TRBV3-2) and TRBJ1-2, with TRBD1 matching over 7 bases. The CDR3 has 15 amino acids. CDR1 is LGHDT and CDR2 is YNNKEL in the germline V gene (reference sequence). V lost 4 bases to trimming and J lost 4 bases; unmatched junction nucleotides: 9. The CDR3 DNA is TGTGCCAGCAGCCGTTCGACAGGGTCCCGCTATGGCTACACCTTC. Translating gives CASSRSTGSRYGYTF.

The V and J genes are TRBV30 and TRBJ1-5; 8 bases line up with TRBD1. V was pared by 1 base and J by 2 bases, with 4 bases of the junction left unmatched. The CDR3 has 15 amino acids. Germline-derived CDR1 and CDR2 are GTSNPN and SVGIG (reference sequence). The CDR3 DNA sequence: TGTGCCTGGAGTGGGGGACAGGTTGGCAATCAGCCCCAGCATTTT. This gives the protein CAWSGGQVGNQPQHF.

The chain links TRBV19 to TRBJ1-6; 7 nucleotides agree with TRBD1. J lost 6 bases, V lost 6 bases, and 8 bases had no gene match. The CDR3 extends over 15 amino acids. Germline V gene sequence: CDR1 LNHDA, CDR2 SQIVND (reference sequence). The CDR3 nucleotides are TGTGCCAGTAGGATGTACGGGACAGCTAATTCACCCCTCCACTTT. This gives the protein CASRMYGTANSPLHF.

This sequence joins TRBV12-3 or TRBV12-4 and TRBJ1-2; D uncertain. V dropped 3 bases and J dropped 4 bases, with 9 bases sitting between them. The CDR3 contains 13 residues. CDR3 DNA sequence: TGTGCCAGCAGTTTTTCCCCTATCTATGGCTACACCTTC. It encodes CASSFSPIYGYTF.

The rearrangement joins TRBV7-8 to TRBJ1-2; D ambiguous. Germline assignment: CDR1 SGHVS and CDR2 FQNEAQ. The CDR3 consists of 13 residues. V was trimmed by 2 bases and J by 4 bases, leaving 8 bases between them. Written as DNA, the CDR3 is TGTGCCAGCAGCTTATACGGTACCTATGGCTACACCTTC. It specifies CASSLYGTYGYTF.

The chain has TRBV19 and TRBJ1-3; D is ambiguous. Trimming took 10 bases from V and 0 from J, leaving 10 bases between them. The CDR3 is made up of 13 amino acids. Germline CDR1 LNHDA, CDR2 SQIVND (reference sequence). In DNA, the CDR3 is TGTGCCATCGCGGAGTCCTCTGGAAACACCATATATTTT. As protein: CAIAESSGNTIYF.

This chain links TRBV3-1 (or the pseudogene TRBV3-2) with TRBJ2-5, with 10 bases lining up with TRBD2. Looked up from germline, CDR1 is LGHDT and CDR2 is YNNKEL (reference sequence). The CDR3 spans 16 residues. V lost 2 bases to trimming and J lost 2 bases; unmatched junction nucleotides: 5. DNA of the CDR3: TGTGCCAGCAGCCAATGGGGAGCGGGGGGGCAAGAGACCCAGTACTTC. Amino acid sequence: CASSQWGAGGQETQYF.

V gene TRBV6-5 combines with J gene TRBJ1-5; D not resolved. Trimming removed 9 bases from V and 3 bases from J, with 15 bases in between. This CDR3 contains 14 residues. CDR1 is MNHEY and CDR2 is SVGAGI in the germline V gene. The DNA for the CDR3 is TGTGCCAGTACACCTGCGGTTCTCAATCAGCCCCAGCATTTT. This sequence encodes CASTPAVLNQPQHF.

For this clone: This CDR3 is also generated by other DNA sequences in the sample. The chain employs TRBV7-2 and TRBJ2-1; 16 nucleotides line up with TRBD2. Per the germline V gene, CDR1 is SGHTA and CDR2 is FQGNSA. After removal of 3 bases from V and 9 bases from J, the junction contained 2 bases not matched to a gene. The CDR3 consists of 15 residues. The CDR3, as DNA: TGTGCCAGCAGCTTGGGACTAGCGGGAGGGGTTGAGCAGTTCTTC. This codes for CASSLGLAGGVEQFF.

The rearrangement joins TRBV4-2 to TRBJ2-3; D perhaps matches TRBD2 (6 bases). V was pared by 3 bases and J by 1 base, with 11 bases between. The CDR3 consists of 15 residues. Germline-derived CDR1 and CDR2 are LGHNA and YNFKEQ. The CDR3 reads CASSQDYLGTDTQYF. The CDR3 bases are TGTGCCAGCAGCCAGGACTACCTAGGCACAGATACGCAGTATTTT.

This clone was detected only a few times. The rearrangement joins TRBV5-1 to TRBJ2-2, with TRBD2 matching over 12 bases. V dropped 3 bases and J dropped 5; count of bases not matched to a gene: 5. The CDR3 runs 16 residues. Germline V gene data show CDR1 as SGHRS and CDR2 as YFSETQ. This chain's CDR3 is CASSSTSGSGTGELFF. In DNA form, the CDR3 reads TGCGCCAGCAGCTCGACTAGCGGGAGCGGGACCGGGGAGCTGTTTTTT.

The chain links TRBV19 to TRBJ2-7; 9 bases fit TRBD1. Germline V lookup: CDR1 LNHDA, CDR2 SQIVND (reference sequence). V gave up 3 bases and J gave up 5 bases; unmatched junction bases: 8. This CDR3 contains 15 residues. The CDR3: CASSISGTGNHEQYF. DNA of the CDR3: TGTGCCAGTAGTATTTCCGGGACAGGGAACCACGAGCAGTACTTC.

The chain has TRBV5-4 and TRBJ2-7; TRBD1 matches 11 bases. CDR3 length: 16 amino acids. The J segment lost 4 bases and the V segment lost 0 bases, leaving 6 bases of the junction unmatched. The germline gives CDR1 SGHNT, CDR2 YYREEE (reference sequence). CDR3 region: CASSLDGQGARYEQYF. CDR3 sequence (DNA): TGTGCCAGCAGCTTGGACGGACAGGGGGCGAGGTACGAGCAGTACTTC.

This clone was detected only once. This chain uses TRBV6-2 or TRBV6-3 with TRBJ2-1; D call uncertain. The V gene's germline CDR1 is MNHEY and CDR2 SVGEGT. This CDR3 region has 13 residues. Trimming took 6 bases from V and 6 from J, leaving 12 bases between them. CDR3 residues: CASSHPPLNEQFF. DNA for the CDR3: TGTGCCAGCAGCCATCCCCCCCTCAATGAGCAGTTCTTC.

The J gene is TRBJ1-2, the V gene TRBV27; 7 bases fit TRBD1. Germline CDR1 reads MNHEY; CDR2 reads SMNVEV (reference sequence). J lost 2 bases, V lost 4 bases, and 13 bases had no gene match. CDR3 length equals 17 residues. The CDR3 DNA is TGTGCCAGCAGTTCATCCATCGTCACAGGGGCAAACTATGGCTACACCTTC. The encoded protein is CASSSSIVTGANYGYTF.

The chain combines TRBV19 with TRBJ1-2; a weak D match, TRBD1 (6 bases). The CDR3 contains 14 residues. The germline V and J ends were trimmed by 4 bases and 4 bases, with 13 bases remaining between them. Germline CDR1 reads LNHDA; CDR2 reads SQIVND (reference sequence). CDR3 sequence: CASSTRTASYGYTF. As DNA, the CDR3 is TGTGCCAGTAGTACTCGGACAGCCTCCTATGGCTACACCTTC.

The chain carries TRBV20-1 and TRBJ1-5; 7 nucleotides agree with TRBD1. V dropped 3 bases and J dropped 0; count of bases not matched to a gene: 14. Per the germline V gene, CDR1 is DFQATT and CDR2 is SNEGSKA (reference sequence). The CDR3 length is 18 residues. CDR3 coding DNA: TGCAGTGCTAGTGGAATTACAGGGGTTAGAGATAGCAATCAGCCCCAGCATTTT. Its protein product is CSASGITGVRDSNQPQHF.

As for this clone: Other DNA sequences in the same sample also yield this CDR3. The CDR3 reads CASSSRRGTEAFF. The CDR3 bases are TGTGCCAGCAGCTCCCGACGGGGCACTGAAGCTTTCTTT. The V call is TRBV7-3, the J call TRBJ1-1; D is uncertain. Trimming cost V 4 bases and J 4 bases, with 10 bases left between them. This CDR3 comprises 13 residues. Germline CDR1 and CDR2: SGHTA and FQGTGA.

This chain links TRBV6-5 with TRBJ1-3; no firm D call. From germline, CDR1 is MNHEY and CDR2 SVGAGI. The CDR3 is made up of 14 amino acids. The V end lost 7 bases, the J end lost 0 bases, and 10 bases lay between the germline ends. The CDR3: CASIPFFSGNTIYF. Here the CDR3 DNA reads TGTGCCAGCATTCCCTTTTTCTCTGGAAACACCATATATTTT.

This rearrangement joins TRBV7-2 to TRBJ1-4; D is ambiguous. V dropped 2 bases and J dropped 6 bases, with 7 bases sitting between them. CDR1 is SGHTA and CDR2 is FQGNSA in the germline V gene. The CDR3 has 13 amino acids. The CDR3, as DNA: TGTGCCAGCAGCTTACAGGTGGATGAAAAACTGTTTTTT. The encoded protein is CASSLQVDEKLFF.

The chain links TRBV6-2 or TRBV6-3 to TRBJ1-5; 10 bases agree with TRBD1. In germline, CDR1 is MNHEY, CDR2 SVGEGT. CDR3 length: 15 amino acids. V lost 2 bases, J lost 2 bases, and 0 bases stayed unmatched. CDR3 nucleotide sequence: TGTGCCAGCAGTTACGGGACAGGGGGCAATCAGCCCCAGCATTTT. It encodes CASSYGTGGNQPQHF.

The chain combines TRBV4-3 with TRBJ2-2; D gene uncertain. CDR3 size: 12 residues. With 3 bases removed from V and 5 bases from J, the gap between germline ends came to 4 bases. Germline CDR1 and CDR2: LGHNA and YSLEER. The CDR3 region is CASSHRTGELFF. The CDR3 DNA follows: TGCGCCAGCAGCCATCGTACCGGGGAGCTGTTTTTT.

There are a few counts of this clone. This sequence joins TRBV6-6 and TRBJ2-6, with D possibly matching TRBD1 (6 bases). Germline V CDR1 and CDR2: MNHNY, SVGAGI (reference sequence). The V end was cut by 5 bases, the J end by 1 base, with 18 bases between. The CDR3 covers 18 residues. DNA for the CDR3: TGTGCCAGCAGTCTACGGACAGTGACGAGATCTGGGGCCAACGTCCTGACTTTC. This encodes CASSLRTVTRSGANVLTF.

CDR3 nucleotides: TGCGCCAGCAGCCAAGTGGGGGGGCCCAACTACGAGCAGTACTTC. It translates to CASSQVGGPNYEQYF. This rearrangement joins TRBV4-3 to TRBJ2-7, with D possibly matching TRBD2 (7 bases). CDR1 and CDR2 (germline): LGHNA, YSLEER. V gave up 1 base and J gave up 3 bases, with 13 bases separating them. This CDR3 is 15 amino acids long.